This T cell receptor (beta chain) was recorded in a study of T cells in Graves' hyperthyroidism and ophthalmopathy. Germline V lookup: CDR1 DFQATT, CDR2 SNEGSKA (reference sequence). The CDR3 contains 15 residues. V lost 3 bases, J lost 0 bases, and 14 bases lay in between. What was amplified from RNA transcripts were TCR beta CDR3 regions. A set of HTBI primers served as the primers for a first-round RT-PCR of the TCR CDR3. From the multiplex PCR reads, TCRdb called clonotypes with MiXCR, one entry per CDR3 protein. The table lists 450,000 to 700,000 distinct CDR3 sequences, around 45% of them singletons.

What was sequenced was peripheral blood or thyroid tissue (not recorded which). The sequence came from an adult woman with Graves' disease, either hyperthyroidism or ophthalmopathy (not recorded which). The chain has TRBV20-1 and TRBJ1-1; a possible D gene is TRBD1 (6 bases). The CDR3 spells CSARWQGHLNTEAFF. The CDR3 nucleotides are TGCAGTGCTAGGTGGCAGGGACACTTGAACACTGAAGCTTTCTTT.